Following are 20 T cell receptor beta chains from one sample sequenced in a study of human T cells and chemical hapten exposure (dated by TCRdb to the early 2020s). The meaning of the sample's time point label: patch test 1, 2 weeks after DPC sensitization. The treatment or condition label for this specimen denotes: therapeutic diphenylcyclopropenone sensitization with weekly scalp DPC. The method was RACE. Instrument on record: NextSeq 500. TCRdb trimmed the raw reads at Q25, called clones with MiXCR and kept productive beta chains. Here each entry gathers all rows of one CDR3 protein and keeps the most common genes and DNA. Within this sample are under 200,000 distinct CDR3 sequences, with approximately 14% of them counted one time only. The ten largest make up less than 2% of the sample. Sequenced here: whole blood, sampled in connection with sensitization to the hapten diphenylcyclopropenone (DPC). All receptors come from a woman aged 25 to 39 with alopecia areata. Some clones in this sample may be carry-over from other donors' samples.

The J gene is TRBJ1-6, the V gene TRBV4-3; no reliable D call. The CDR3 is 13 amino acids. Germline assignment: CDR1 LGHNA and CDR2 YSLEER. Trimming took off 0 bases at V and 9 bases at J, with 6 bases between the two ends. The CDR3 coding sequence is TGCGCCAGCAGCCAAGATGGTACTTCACCCCTCCACTTT. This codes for CASSQDGTSPLHF.

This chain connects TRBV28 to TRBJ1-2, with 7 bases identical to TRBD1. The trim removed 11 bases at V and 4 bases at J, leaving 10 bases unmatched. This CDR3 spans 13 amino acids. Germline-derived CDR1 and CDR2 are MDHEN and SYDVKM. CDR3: CAVPGQLSYGYTF. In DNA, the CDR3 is TGTGCCGTACCGGGACAGTTGAGCTATGGCTACACCTTC.

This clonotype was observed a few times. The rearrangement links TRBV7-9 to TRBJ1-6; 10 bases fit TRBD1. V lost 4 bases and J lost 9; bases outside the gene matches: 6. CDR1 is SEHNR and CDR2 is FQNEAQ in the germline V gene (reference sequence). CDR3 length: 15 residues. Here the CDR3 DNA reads TGTGCCAGCAGCTCTACCGGGACAGGGGCTTCACCCCTCCACTTT. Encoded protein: CASSSTGTGASPLHF.

This CDR3 reads CALGLGAREQYF. The CDR3 DNA sequence: TGTGCCCTAGGCTTGGGGGCAAGGGAGCAGTACTTC. The chain couples TRBV28 to TRBJ2-7; maybe TRBD1 (6 bases). V shed 11 bases and J shed 7 bases, with 18 bases lying between them. The CDR3 totals 12 residues. Germline CDR1 and CDR2: MDHEN and SYDVKM.

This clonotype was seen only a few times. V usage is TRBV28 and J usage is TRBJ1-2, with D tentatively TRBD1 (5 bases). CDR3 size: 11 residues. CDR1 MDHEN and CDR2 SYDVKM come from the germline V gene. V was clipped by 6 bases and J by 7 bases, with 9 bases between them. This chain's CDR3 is CASSPGLGYTF. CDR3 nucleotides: TGTGCCAGCAGCCCAGGGCTTGGCTACACCTTC.

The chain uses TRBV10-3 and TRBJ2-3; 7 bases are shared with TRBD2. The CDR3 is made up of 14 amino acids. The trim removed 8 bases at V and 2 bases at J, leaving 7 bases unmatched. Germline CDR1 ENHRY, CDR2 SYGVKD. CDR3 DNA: TGTGCCATCGCGGGACGGGGGGTCACAGATACGCAGTATTTT. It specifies CAIAGRGVTDTQYF.

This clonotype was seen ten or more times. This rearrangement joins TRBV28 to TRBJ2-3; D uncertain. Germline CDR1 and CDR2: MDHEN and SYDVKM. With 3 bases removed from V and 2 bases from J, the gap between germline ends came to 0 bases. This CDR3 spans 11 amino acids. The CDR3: CASSFTDTQYF. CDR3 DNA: TGTGCCAGCAGTTTCACAGATACGCAGTATTTT.

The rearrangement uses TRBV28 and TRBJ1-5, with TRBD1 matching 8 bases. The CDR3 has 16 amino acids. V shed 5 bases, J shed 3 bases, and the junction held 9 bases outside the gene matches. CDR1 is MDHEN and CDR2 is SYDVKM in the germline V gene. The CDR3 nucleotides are TGTGCCAGCAGTCCTCGACAGGGGATTAACAATCAGCCCCAGCATTTT. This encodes CASSPRQGINNQPQHF.

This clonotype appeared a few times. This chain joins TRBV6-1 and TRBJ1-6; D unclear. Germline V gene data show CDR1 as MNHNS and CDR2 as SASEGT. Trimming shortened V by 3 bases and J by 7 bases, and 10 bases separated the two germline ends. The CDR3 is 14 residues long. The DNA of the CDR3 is TGTGCCAGCAGTGACAGGTCTTTAAATTCACCCCTCCACTTT. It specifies CASSDRSLNSPLHF.

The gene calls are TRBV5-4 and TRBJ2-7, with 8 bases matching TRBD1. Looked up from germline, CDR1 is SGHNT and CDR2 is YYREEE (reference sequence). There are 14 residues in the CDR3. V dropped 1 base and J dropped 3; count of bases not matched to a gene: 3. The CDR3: CASSLSTGGYEQYF. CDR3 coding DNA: TGTGCCAGCAGCTTGTCAACAGGGGGCTACGAGCAGTACTTC.

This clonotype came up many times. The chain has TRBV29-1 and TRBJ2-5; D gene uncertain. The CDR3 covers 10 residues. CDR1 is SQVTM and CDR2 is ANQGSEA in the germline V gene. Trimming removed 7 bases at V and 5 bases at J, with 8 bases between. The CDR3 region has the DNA TGCAGCGGGGAACTGGAGACCCAGTACTTC. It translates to CSGELETQYF. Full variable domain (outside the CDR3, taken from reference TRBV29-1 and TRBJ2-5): SAVISQKPSRDICQRGTSLTIQCQVDSQVTMMFWYRQQPGQSLTLIATANQGSEATYESGFVIDKFPISRPNLTFSTLTVSNMSPEDSSIYLCSGELETQYFGPGTRLLVL.

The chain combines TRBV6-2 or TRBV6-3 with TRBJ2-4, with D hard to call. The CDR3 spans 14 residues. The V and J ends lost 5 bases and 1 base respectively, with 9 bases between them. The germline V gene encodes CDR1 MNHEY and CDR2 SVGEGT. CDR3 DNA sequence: TGTGCCAGCAGTGAGACATCGGCCAAAAACATTCAGTACTTC. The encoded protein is CASSETSAKNIQYF.

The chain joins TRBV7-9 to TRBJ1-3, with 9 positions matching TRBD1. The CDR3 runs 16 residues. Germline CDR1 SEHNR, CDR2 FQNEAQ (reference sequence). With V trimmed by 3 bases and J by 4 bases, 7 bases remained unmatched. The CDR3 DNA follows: TGTGCCAGCAGCTTCGGACAGGGGCTTTTCGGAAACACCATATATTTT. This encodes CASSFGQGLFGNTIYF.

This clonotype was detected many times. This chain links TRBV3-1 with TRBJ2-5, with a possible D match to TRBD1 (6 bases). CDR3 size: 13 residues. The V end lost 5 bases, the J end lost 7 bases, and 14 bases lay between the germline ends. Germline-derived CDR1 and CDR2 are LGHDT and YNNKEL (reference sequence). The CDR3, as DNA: TGTGCCAGCAGCGCAGGGGAGAGAGTGACCCAGTACTTC. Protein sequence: CASSAGERVTQYF.

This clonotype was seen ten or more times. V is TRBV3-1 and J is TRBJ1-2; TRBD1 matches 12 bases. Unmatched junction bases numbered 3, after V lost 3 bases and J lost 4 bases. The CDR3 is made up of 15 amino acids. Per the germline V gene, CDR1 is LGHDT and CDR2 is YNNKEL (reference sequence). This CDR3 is CASSQGTGGAYGYTF. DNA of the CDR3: TGTGCCAGCAGCCAGGGGACAGGGGGCGCCTATGGCTACACCTTC.

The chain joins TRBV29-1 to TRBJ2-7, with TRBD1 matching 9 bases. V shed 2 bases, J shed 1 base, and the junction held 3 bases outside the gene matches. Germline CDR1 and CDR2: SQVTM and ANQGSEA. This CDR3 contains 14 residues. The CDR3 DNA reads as TGCAGCGTTGAACCCGGGACAGGGTCCTACGAGCAGTACTTC. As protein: CSVEPGTGSYEQYF.

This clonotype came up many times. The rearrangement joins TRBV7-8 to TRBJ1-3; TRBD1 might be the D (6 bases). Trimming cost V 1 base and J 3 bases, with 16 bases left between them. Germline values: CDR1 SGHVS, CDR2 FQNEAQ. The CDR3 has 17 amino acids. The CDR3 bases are TGTGCCAGCAGCTTAGTACTCGGACAGCACTTTGGAAACACCATATATTTT. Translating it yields CASSLVLGQHFGNTIYF.

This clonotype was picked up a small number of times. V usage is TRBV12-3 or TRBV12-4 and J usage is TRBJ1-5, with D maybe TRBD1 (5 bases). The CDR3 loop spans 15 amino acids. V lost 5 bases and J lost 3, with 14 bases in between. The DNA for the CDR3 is TGTGCCAGCAGTCTACGAGGAGGGGTCAATCAGCCCCAGCATTTT. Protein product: CASSLRGGVNQPQHF.

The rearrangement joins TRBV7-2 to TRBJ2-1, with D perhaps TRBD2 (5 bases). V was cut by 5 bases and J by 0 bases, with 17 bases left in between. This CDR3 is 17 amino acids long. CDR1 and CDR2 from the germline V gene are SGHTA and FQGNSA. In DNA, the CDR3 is TGTGCCAGCAGCCCTCAACTAGGAGTTTTCTCCTACAATGAGCAGTTCTTC. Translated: CASSPQLGVFSYNEQFF.

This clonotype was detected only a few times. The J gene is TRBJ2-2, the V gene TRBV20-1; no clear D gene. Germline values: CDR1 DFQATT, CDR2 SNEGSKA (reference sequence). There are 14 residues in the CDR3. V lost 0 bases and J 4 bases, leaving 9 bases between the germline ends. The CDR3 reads CSARDLSITGELFF. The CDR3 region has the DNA TGCAGTGCTAGAGATCTGTCAATCACCGGGGAGCTGTTTTTT.